This T cell receptor beta chain was identified in a study of blood T cell repertoires in COVID-19. Study information: Researchers got acute and convalescent COVID-19 samples from the United States, Italy and Spain. Sources were T cells, B-cell-depleted T cells, or PBMCs; the material itself was cDNA or gDNA.

TCRdb's copy holds only in-frame clones and misses some; the assay was immunoSEQ multiplex PCR. In the table there are fewer than 200,000 clones, over 65% of which are singletons. Trimming cost V 4 bases and J 2 bases; bases outside gene matches: 5. The germline V gene encodes CDR1 LGHDT and CDR2 YNNKEL (reference sequence). The CDR3 is 15 residues long. The sample comprised PBMCs or T cells enriched from blood (not recorded which). The receptor's source is a woman in her 50s who had recovered from COVID-19. The V and J genes are TRBV3-1 (or the pseudogene TRBV3-2) and TRBJ1-3; 7 bases agree with TRBD1. The chain's CDR3 is CASSLQGTPGNTIYF. The CDR3 DNA reads TGTGCCAGCAGCCTACAGGGGACGCCTGGAAACACCATATATTTT.